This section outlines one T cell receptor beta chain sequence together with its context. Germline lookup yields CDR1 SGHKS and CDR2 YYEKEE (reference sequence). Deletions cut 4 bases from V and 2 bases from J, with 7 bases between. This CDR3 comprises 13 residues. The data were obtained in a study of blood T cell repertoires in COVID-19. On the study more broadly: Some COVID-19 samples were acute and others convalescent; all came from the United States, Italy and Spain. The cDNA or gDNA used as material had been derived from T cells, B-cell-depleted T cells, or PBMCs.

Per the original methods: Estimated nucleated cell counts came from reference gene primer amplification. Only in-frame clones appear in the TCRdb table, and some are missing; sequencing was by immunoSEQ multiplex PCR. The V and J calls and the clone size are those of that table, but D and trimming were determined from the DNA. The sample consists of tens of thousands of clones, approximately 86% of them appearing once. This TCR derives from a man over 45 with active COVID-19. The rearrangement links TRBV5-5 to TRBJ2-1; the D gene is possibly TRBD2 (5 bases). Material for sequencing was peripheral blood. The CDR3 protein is CASSPGAYNEQFF. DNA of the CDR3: TGTGCCAGCAGCCCCGGGGCCTACAATGAGCAGTTCTTC.